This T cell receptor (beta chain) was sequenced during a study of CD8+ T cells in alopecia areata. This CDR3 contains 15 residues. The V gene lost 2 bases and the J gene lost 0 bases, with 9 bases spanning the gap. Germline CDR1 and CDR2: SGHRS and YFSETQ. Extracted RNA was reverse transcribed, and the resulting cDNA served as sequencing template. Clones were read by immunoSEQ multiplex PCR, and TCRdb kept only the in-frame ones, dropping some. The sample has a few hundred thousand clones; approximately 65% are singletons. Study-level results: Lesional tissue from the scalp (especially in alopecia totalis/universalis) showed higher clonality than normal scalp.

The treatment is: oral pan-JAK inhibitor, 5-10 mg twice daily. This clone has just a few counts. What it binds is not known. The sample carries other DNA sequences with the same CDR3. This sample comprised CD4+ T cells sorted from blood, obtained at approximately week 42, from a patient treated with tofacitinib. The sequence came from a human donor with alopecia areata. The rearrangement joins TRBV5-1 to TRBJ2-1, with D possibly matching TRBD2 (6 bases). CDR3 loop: CASSFEGGSYNEQFF. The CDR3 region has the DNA TGCGCCAGCAGCTTCGAGGGAGGCTCCTACAATGAGCAGTTCTTC.